This TCR beta chain was obtained from a study of T cell repertoires in cytomegalovirus infection. The overall study: Well-studied HLA-B-restricted CMV epitopes were used in the study alongside recently identified HLA-C-restricted ones. It can be stated that public TCR beta signatures indicated CMV infection as well as a matching HLA type.

Via MiXCR, TCRdb re-called the reads, giving one row per CDR3 protein. Of some 700,000 distinct CDR3 sequences listed, around a third were seen once; the top ten hold about 20%. V gave up 2 bases and J gave up 5 bases; unmatched junction bases: 5. Per germline, CDR1 MGHRA and CDR2 YSYEKL. The CDR3 length is 15 residues. About this clonotype itself: Antigen specificity is unknown.

This chain uses TRBV4-1 with TRBJ1-5; 8 bases fit TRBD1. The source is a human donor in good health (CMV status not recorded). Some clones in this sample may be carry-over from other donors' samples. Specimen: cultured PBMCs, collected from culture after CMV antigen stimulation. The CDR3 sequence is CASSQFSGGYQPQHF. The CDR3 DNA follows: TGCGCCAGCAGCCAATTCTCAGGGGGCTATCAGCCCCAGCATTTT.